This entry lists 8 T cell receptor beta chains sequenced from one sample in a study of blood T cell repertoires in COVID-19. Libraries were prepared by immunoSEQ multiplex PCR; TCRdb keeps only in-frame clonotypes and omits some of them. This table has over 200,000 clones, approximately 89% appearing once. The sample comprised peripheral blood. The receptors here all came from a woman in her thirties or forties with acute or convalescent COVID-19.

The chain joins TRBV6-1 to TRBJ1-4, with TRBD1 matching over 12 bases. V dropped 4 bases and J dropped 2; count of bases not matched to a gene: 11. The CDR3 contains 19 residues. Germline V gene data show CDR1 as MNHNS and CDR2 as SASEGT. CDR3 protein: CASSGWPGQGARTNEKLFF. CDR3 bases: TGTGCCAGCAGTGGTTGGCCGGGACAGGGGGCCCGGACTAATGAAAAACTGTTTTTT.

This chain links TRBV6-5 with TRBJ1-6; D might be TRBD1 (5 bases). The CDR3 is made up of 13 amino acids. CDR1 and CDR2 from the germline V gene are MNHEY and SVGAGI. V gave up 8 bases and J gave up 9 bases, with 14 bases separating them. CDR3 in amino acids: CASFGGGLSPLHF. In nucleotides, the CDR3 is TGTGCCAGCTTCGGGGGGGGACTTTCACCCCTCCACTTT.

The chain joins TRBV15 to TRBJ2-3; 11 positions match TRBD1. The CDR3 is 17 amino acids. Germline V gives CDR1 LNHNV, CDR2 YYDKDF (reference sequence). Germline trimming cut 5 bases from V and 4 bases from J; bases unmatched to any gene: 11. Written as DNA, the CDR3 is TGTGCCACCAGCGGACTCCGGGACAGGGGGATAGCAGATACGCAGTATTTT. It yields the protein CATSGLRDRGIADTQYF.

V gene TRBV18 combines with J gene TRBJ1-1; TRBD1 is a possible D gene (5 bases). Trimming took off 3 bases at V and 0 bases at J, with 14 bases between the two ends. The CDR3 is 16 residues long. Germline V lookup: CDR1 KGHSH, CDR2 LQKENI. In DNA, the CDR3 is TGTGCCAGCTCACCTTTGCCCGGGGGATTGAACACTGAAGCTTTCTTT. Its protein product is CASSPLPGGLNTEAFF.

V usage is TRBV5-1 and J usage is TRBJ1-3, with D maybe TRBD1 (6 bases). The CDR3 has 16 amino acids. The germline gives CDR1 SGHRS, CDR2 YFSETQ. The V end was cut by 2 bases, the J end by 0 bases, with 12 bases between. In nucleotides, the CDR3 is TGCGCCAGCAGCTTAGGACAGCCGATCTCTGGAAACACCATATATTTT. Its protein is CASSLGQPISGNTIYF.

This rearrangement joins TRBV2 to TRBJ1-3; 9 bases align to TRBD1. Unmatched junction bases numbered 2, after V lost 9 bases and J lost 2 bases. CDR1 SNHLY and CDR2 FYNNEI come from the germline V gene. The CDR3 length is 13 residues. The CDR3 DNA reads TGTGCCAGGAGGGACAGGGCTGGAAACACCATATATTTT. This encodes CARRDRAGNTIYF.

The rearrangement links TRBV5-1 to TRBJ2-3; 12 bases line up with TRBD1. Germline V gene data show CDR1 as SGHRS and CDR2 as YFSETQ. This CDR3 spans 15 amino acids. Germline trimming cut 4 bases from V and 2 bases from J; bases unmatched to any gene: 2. The chain's CDR3 is CASSTGQGATDTQYF. The CDR3, as DNA: TGCGCCAGCAGCACGGGACAGGGGGCCACAGATACGCAGTATTTT.

This clone was picked up one time. The V call is TRBV7-9, the J call TRBJ1-5; the D gene is possibly TRBD1 (5 bases). Germline V gene data show CDR1 as SEHNR and CDR2 as FQNEAQ (reference sequence). The CDR3 runs 13 residues. V shed 3 bases and J shed 7 bases, with 10 bases lying between them. The CDR3 here is CASSFKTGQPQHF. CDR3 sequence (DNA): TGTGCCAGCAGCTTCAAAACAGGACAGCCCCAGCATTTT.